These T cell receptor beta chains were read from a single sample in a study of T cells after yellow fever vaccination. From the 5' RACE reads, TCRdb called clonotypes with MiXCR, one entry per CDR3 protein. Here the sample spans around 590,000 distinct CDR3 sequences, 12% being singletons. Material: PBMCs, obtained on the day of the yellow fever booster vaccination. All receptors derive from a man younger than 40 who received the YFV17D yellow fever vaccine. CDR3s include the opening cysteine and the closing phenylalanine or tryptophan. D genes are given only for firm matches. The listing skips clone size in some rows; elsewhere it reads once, few, many or a size class.

D gene,clone size,J gene,V gene,CDR3 DNA,CDR3 protein
NA,NA,TRBJ1-4,TRBV6-2/TRBV6-3,TGTGCCAGCAGACGCTTCAGCGGAACTAATGAAAAACTGTTTTTT,CASRRFSGTNEKLFF
NA,many,TRBJ2-5,TRBV10-2,NA,CASSTSTGRETQYF
NA,NA,TRBJ2-7,TRBV15,TGTGCCACCAGCAGAGATTTACCAAGCTCCTACGAGCAGTACTTC,CATSRDLPSSYEQYF
TRBD1,NA,TRBJ2-2,TRBV28,TGTGCCTGCAGTTTATTCACAGGGGGCGGTGGCACCGGGGAGCTGTTTTTT,CACSLFTGGGGTGELFF
NA,NA,TRBJ1-1,TRBV9,TGTGCCAGCAGCGTACGGGACTTCGACACTGAAGCTTTCTTT,CASSVRDFDTEAFF
TRBD2,few,TRBJ2-1,TRBV12-3/TRBV12-4,TGTGCCAGCAGTTTTAGAGCGGGAGGAAGTAATGAGCAGTTCTTC,CASSFRAGGSNEQFF
NA,NA,TRBJ2-2,TRBV12-3/TRBV12-4,TGTGCCAGCAGGAGACGGGACCTCTCGAACACCGGGGAGCTGTTTTTT,CASRRRDLSNTGELFF
NA,few,TRBJ2-5,TRBV29-1,TGCAGCGTTGTATGGGGTTCCCAAGAGACCCAGTACTTC,CSVVWGSQETQYF
NA,few,TRBJ1-5,TRBV6-5,TGTGCCAGCAGTTACTCGACCAGCAATCAGCCCCAGCATTTT,CASSYSTSNQPQHF
NA,few,TRBJ2-7,TRBV3-1,TGTGCCAGCAGCCTGATCTCAGGGAACGAGCAGTACTTC,CASSLISGNEQYF
NA,few,TRBJ1-5,TRBV6-1,TGTGCCAGCAGTATTCAGGGGTATAGCAATCAGCCCCAGCATTTT,CASSIQGYSNQPQHF
NA,few,TRBJ2-2,TRBV7-8,TGTGCCAGCAGCCCAAGAGTTCGCAACACCGGGGAGCTGTTTTTT,CASSPRVRNTGELFF
NA,NA,TRBJ1-3,TRBV25-1,TGTGCCAGCAGTGAATATCCAGGGGCCTCCTCTGGAAACACCATATATTTT,CASSEYPGASSGNTIYF
NA,NA,TRBJ2-6,TRBV20-1,TGCAGTGCTAGAGGGTCCTCTGGGGCCAACGTCCTGACTTTC,CSARGSSGANVLTF
NA,few,TRBJ1-6,TRBV5-1,TGCGCCAGCAGCTTAGGCCCTAACGGGTCACCCCTCCACTTT,CASSLGPNGSPLHF
TRBD2,NA,TRBJ2-1,TRBV10-1,TGCGCCAATCGAAATGACATAAAGATGGGACTAGCGGGATGGAGTGAGCAGTTCTTC,CANRNDIKMGLAGWSEQFF
TRBD2,few,TRBJ2-7,TRBV6-5,TGTGCCAGCAGTTCCTTACACAGCGGGAGCCACGAGCAGTACTTC,CASSSLHSGSHEQYF
NA,few,TRBJ2-7,TRBV14,TGTGCCAGCAGCCAAGATGGGGGTCTTTACGAGCAGTACTTC,CASSQDGGLYEQYF
NA,few,TRBJ2-5,TRBV24-1,TGTGCCACACGAAGTAACAGGGCAGAGACCCAGTACTTC,CATRSNRAETQYF
TRBD1,many,TRBJ2-5,TRBV5-1,TGTGCCAGCAGCCGGACAGGGGAGACCCAGTACTTC,CASSRTGETQYF
NA,NA,TRBJ2-2,TRBV12-3/TRBV12-4,TGTGCCAGCAAAACGGGCACCGGGGAGCTGTTTTTT,CASKTGTGELFF
TRBD1,few,TRBJ1-4,TRBV18,TGTGCCAGCTCACTCGCAGGGGGCGCAGAAGAAAAACTGTTTTTT,CASSLAGGAEEKLFF
TRBD2,NA,TRBJ2-1,TRBV9,TGTGCCAGCAGCGTAACGAAGCGGGGAAACAATGAGCAGTTCTTC,CASSVTKRGNNEQFF
NA,few,TRBJ1-6,TRBV12-3/TRBV12-4,TGTGCCAGCAGTGTTTACATAGATAATTCACCCCTCCACTTT,CASSVYIDNSPLHF
NA,NA,TRBJ2-1,TRBV4-2,TGTGCCAGCAGTAAAGTAGCGGCTAGCTCCTACAATGAGCAGTTCTTC,CASSKVAASSYNEQFF
TRBD1,NA,TRBJ2-7,TRBV4-1,TGCGCCAGCAGCCTCCAACCACCCGACAGGGTATCGTGGGAGCAGTACTTC,CASSLQPPDRVSWEQYF
TRBD2,NA,TRBJ2-3,TRBV6-1,TGTGCCAGCAGTAGAGGACTAGCGGACACAGATACGCAGTATTTT,CASSRGLADTDTQYF
NA,NA,TRBJ2-7,TRBV3-1,TGTGCCAGCAGCCAAGTTGGGAGCTCCTACGAGCAGTACTTC,CASSQVGSSYEQYF
NA,few,TRBJ2-5,TRBV20-1,TGCAGTGCTAGTCGCCCAGGGGAGACCCAGTACTTC,CSASRPGETQYF
NA,NA,TRBJ2-2,TRBV11-2,TGTGCCAGCAGCTTATTCGAAGTGGGCGGGGAGCTGTTTTTT,CASSLFEVGGELFF
TRBD2,few,TRBJ2-3,TRBV30,TGTGCGGTATCAGCGGGAGTTGCAGATACGCAGTATTTT,CAVSAGVADTQYF
NA,NA,TRBJ2-6,TRBV7-2,TGTGCCAGCAGCTTAAGTTCGGCAGCTGGGGCCAACGTCCTGACTTTC,CASSLSSAAGANVLTF
TRBD2,NA,TRBJ2-3,TRBV12-3/TRBV12-4,TGTGCCAGCAGTTTCCCCGGGACTAGACCAGATACGCAGTATTTT,CASSFPGTRPDTQYF
TRBD1,many,TRBJ2-7,TRBV6-5,TGTGCCAGCAGTTACCGGGACAGGGGCAACTACGAGCAGTACTTC,CASSYRDRGNYEQYF
TRBD2,NA,TRBJ2-1,TRBV12-3/TRBV12-4,TGTGCCAGCACTAGCGGGAGTTTAAATGAGCAGTTCTTC,CASTSGSLNEQFF
NA,NA,TRBJ2-1,TRBV29-1,TGCAGCGTGGGGACGTGGGGGAATGAGCAGTTCTTC,CSVGTWGNEQFF
NA,NA,TRBJ2-1,TRBV20-1,TGCAGTGCTTCCCAATCAGGGCGGTTCTCCTACAATGAGCAGTTCTTC,CSASQSGRFSYNEQFF
TRBD2,few,TRBJ2-1,TRBV18,TGTGCCAGCTCCCCCCCACGGGGGGAGGGCCGCAATGAGCAGTTCTTC,CASSPPRGEGRNEQFF
NA,NA,TRBJ2-7,TRBV20-1,TGCAGTGCTAGATATGTTGCCCCCTACGAGCAGTACTTC,CSARYVAPYEQYF
TRBD2,NA,TRBJ2-7,TRBV3-1,TGTGCCAGCAGCCAAGATTTGTCTAGCGGAGCGAGGCAGTACTTC,CASSQDLSSGARQYF
NA,few,TRBJ2-3,TRBV5-1,TGCGCCAGCAGCTTGGGGTTAGGGTTCGGCACAGATACGCAGTATTTT,CASSLGLGFGTDTQYF
TRBD2,few,TRBJ2-1,TRBV4-3,TGCGCCAGCAGCCCCTCTCTGAGCGGGGGCTCCTACAATGAGCAGTTCTTC,CASSPSLSGGSYNEQFF
TRBD2,many,TRBJ2-7,TRBV18,TGTGCCAGCTCACTAGCGGGACTTGTTTACGAGCAGTACTTC,CASSLAGLVYEQYF
NA,NA,TRBJ2-1,TRBV29-1,TGCAGCGTTAGACCCTTGGGGAATGAGCAGTTCTTC,CSVRPLGNEQFF
NA,NA,TRBJ2-1,TRBV2,TGTGCCAGCAGTCAAGTTAAACCTCCCTACAATGAGCAGTTCTTC,CASSQVKPPYNEQFF